This T cell receptor beta chain was captured by sequencing in a study of OX40 agonist ivuxolimab in advanced cancers. Method: immunoSEQ multiplex PCR; TCRdb's copy keeps in-frame clones and lacks some. The table lists some 100,000 clones, 90% of them singletons. The length of the CDR3 is 15 residues. Germline V gives CDR1 KGHSH, CDR2 LQKENI. The chain links TRBV18 to TRBJ2-5, with TRBD1 matching 9 bases. The DNA matches TRBJ2-7 better at its end, which makes the J call doubtful. The sample was CD4+ or CD8+ T cells sorted from blood, taken in a trial of the OX40 agonist ivuxolimab. This sequence originates from an adult with an advanced solid tumor such as melanoma, head and neck, liver or kidney cancer. The CDR3 region is CASSPGTGTPGEQYF. The CDR3 coding sequence is TGTGCCAGCTCACCAGGGACAGGGACTCCCGGCGAGCAGTACTTC.